This T cell receptor beta chain was identified during a study of cytotoxic CD8 clonotypes in ibrutinib-treated CLL. General study points: Once treatment began, public clonotypes, which were uncommon, contracted or stayed stable.

Investigators sought sequencing depths of between 1 in 200,000 and 1 in 1 million T cells. This table comes from immunoSEQ multiplex PCR, and its TCRdb copy is limited to in-frame clones, with some not included. The table records about 140,000 clones, around 82% of them present only once. This clone turned up a few times. The target antigen is unknown. V lost 3 bases and J 4 bases, leaving 3 bases between the germline ends. The length of the CDR3 is 11 residues. Per germline, CDR1 MNHNS and CDR2 SASEGT. This sequence was found in a human donor with chronic lymphocytic leukemia. The gene calls are TRBV6-1 and TRBJ1-2; D gene unclear. Source: PBMCs, taken after 36 months of ibrutinib treatment. CDR3 in amino acids: CASSETYGYTF. The CDR3 DNA follows: TGTGCCAGCAGTGAGACCTATGGCTACACCTTC.